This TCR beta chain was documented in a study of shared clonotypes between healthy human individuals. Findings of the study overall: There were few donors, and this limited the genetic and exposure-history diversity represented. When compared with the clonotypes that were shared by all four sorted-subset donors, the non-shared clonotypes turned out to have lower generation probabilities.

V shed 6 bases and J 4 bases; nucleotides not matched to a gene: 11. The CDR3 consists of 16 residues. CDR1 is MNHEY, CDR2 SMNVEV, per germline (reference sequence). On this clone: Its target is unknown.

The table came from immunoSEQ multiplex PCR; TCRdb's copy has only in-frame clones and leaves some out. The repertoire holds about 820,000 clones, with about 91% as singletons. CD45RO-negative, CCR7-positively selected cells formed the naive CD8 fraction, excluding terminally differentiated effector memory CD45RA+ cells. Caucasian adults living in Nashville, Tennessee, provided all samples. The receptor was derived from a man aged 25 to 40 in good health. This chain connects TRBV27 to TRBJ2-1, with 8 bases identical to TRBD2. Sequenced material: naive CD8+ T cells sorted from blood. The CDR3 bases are TGTGCCAGCAGGGAGACGGTAGCGGGGTTTTACAATGAGCAGTTCTTC. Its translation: CASRETVAGFYNEQFF.